In this sample, the clone carrying this T cell receptor beta chain turned up once. Its antigen is currently unknown. The sample comes from a study of T cells after yellow fever vaccination. TCRdb analysed the 5' RACE reads with MiXCR anew, one entry per CDR3 protein. The data hold 450,000 to 550,000 distinct CDR3 sequences, with around a fifth observed a single time. The study's findings and limits: Most clones from primary vaccination resurfaced after the booster (around 97% CD4, about 91% CD8).

This CDR3 spans 17 amino acids. V dropped 3 bases and J dropped 2 bases, with 20 bases sitting between them. Germline values: CDR1 SGHRS, CDR2 YFSETQ. The chain couples TRBV5-1 to TRBJ1-2, with D perhaps TRBD1 (6 bases). Sequenced here: PBMCs, sampled approximately 20 days after the first yellow fever vaccination. The sequence derives from a man younger than 30 who received the YFV17D yellow fever vaccine. The CDR3 DNA follows: TGCGCCAGCAGCTCCGCGTCTAGGGGGGGAATCAACTATGGCTACACCTTC. This codes for CASSSASRGGINYGYTF.